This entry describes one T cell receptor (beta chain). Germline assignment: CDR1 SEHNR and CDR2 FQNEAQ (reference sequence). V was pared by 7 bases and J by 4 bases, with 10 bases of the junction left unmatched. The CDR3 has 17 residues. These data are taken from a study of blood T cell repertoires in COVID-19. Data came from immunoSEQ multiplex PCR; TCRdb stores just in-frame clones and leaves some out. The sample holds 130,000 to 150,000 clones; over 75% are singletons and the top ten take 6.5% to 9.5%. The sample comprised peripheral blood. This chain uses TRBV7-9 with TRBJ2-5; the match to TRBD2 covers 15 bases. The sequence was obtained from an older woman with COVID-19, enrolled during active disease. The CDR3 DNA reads TGTGCCAGCACCAAAACTGCGGGACTAGCGGGGGGAGAGACCCAGTACTTC. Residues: CASTKTAGLAGGETQYF.